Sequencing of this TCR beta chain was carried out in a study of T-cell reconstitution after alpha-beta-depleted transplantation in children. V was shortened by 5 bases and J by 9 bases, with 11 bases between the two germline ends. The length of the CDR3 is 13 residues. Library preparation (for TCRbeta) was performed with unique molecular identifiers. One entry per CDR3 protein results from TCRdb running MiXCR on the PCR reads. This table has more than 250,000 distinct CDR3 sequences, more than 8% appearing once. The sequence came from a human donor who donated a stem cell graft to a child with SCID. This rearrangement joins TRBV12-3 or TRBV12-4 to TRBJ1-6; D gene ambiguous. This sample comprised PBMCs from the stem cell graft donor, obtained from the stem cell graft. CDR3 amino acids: CASSPPTRSPLHF. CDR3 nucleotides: TGTGCCAGCAGTCCCCCGACACGTTCACCCCTCCACTTT.